These 4 T cell receptor beta chains were sequenced from one sample in a study of PD-L1 blockade in urothelial cancer. Sequencing used immunoSEQ multiplex PCR; TCRdb keeps in-frame clones, though not all of them. The data contain tens of thousands of clones, about 90% of them singletons. Time point meaning: peripheral blood 6 weeks after treatment start. The source material was PBMCs, sampled around atezolizumab (anti-PD-L1) treatment. These receptors all stem from a man between 65 and 85 years old with urothelial cancer.

This sequence joins TRBV5-1 and TRBJ2-3; weak D call: TRBD2 (6 bases). Trimming stripped 4 bases from V and 1 base from J, with 16 bases between. The CDR3 is 16 residues long. Per the germline V gene, CDR1 is SGHRS and CDR2 is YFSETQ. CDR3 sequence reads: CASSTGSSGGTDTQYF. CDR3 bases: TGCGCCAGCAGCACCGGGAGCTCCGGTGGCACAGATACGCAGTATTTT.

Here the CDR3 reads CASSLGLAGTLGYEQYF. The CDR3 DNA reads as TGCGCCAGCAGCTTAGGACTAGCGGGGACCCTTGGCTACGAGCAGTACTTC. V is TRBV5-1 and J is TRBJ2-7; TRBD2 aligns across 12 bases. The trim removed 2 bases at V and 3 bases at J, leaving 9 bases unmatched. The CDR3 runs to 17 residues. CDR1 and CDR2 from the germline V gene are SGHRS and YFSETQ.

This sequence joins TRBV28 and TRBJ2-6; D remains unclear. The V gene's germline CDR1 is MDHEN and CDR2 SYDVKM. This CDR3 region has 12 residues. Trimming stripped 5 bases from V and 3 bases from J, with 2 bases between. CDR3 sequence reads: CASSHGANVLTF. The CDR3 nucleotides read TGTGCCAGCAGTCATGGGGCCAACGTCCTGACTTTC. The whole variable domain, filled in from reference TRBV28 and TRBJ2-6, reads DVKVTQSSRYLVKRTGEKVFLECVQDMDHENMFWYRQDPGLGLRLIYFSYDVKMKEKGDIPEGYSVSREKKERFSLILESASTNQTSMYLCASSHGANVLTFGAGSRLTVL.

This clone was recorded once. The chain couples TRBV10-1 to TRBJ2-7; D might be TRBD1 (5 bases). Trimming left V 11 bases short and J 3 bases short, with 11 bases between. Per the germline V gene, CDR1 is WNHNN and CDR2 is SYGVQD (reference sequence). CDR3 length equals 11 residues. The chain's CDR3 is CASPDNYEQYF. The CDR3 nucleotides read TGCGCCTCCCCGGACAACTACGAGCAGTACTTC.